This T cell receptor (beta chain) emerged from a study of identical twins. Trimming cost V 2 bases and J 4 bases, with 6 bases left between them. Germline CDR1 DFQATT, CDR2 SNEGSKA (reference sequence). The CDR3 has 12 residues. Through template switching, a universal primer site was introduced, and the cDNA contained unique molecular identifiers. TCRdb called the 5' RACE reads again in MiXCR, with one record for every CDR3 protein. The repertoire holds approximately 550,000 distinct CDR3 sequences, with approximately 20% as singletons. This clonotype showed up just a few times. These sequences were also reported in another study, on yellow fever vaccine responses in identical twins.

The rearrangement joins TRBV20-1 to TRBJ2-1; possibly TRBD1 or TRBD2 for D (5 bases each). The sequencing input was CD4+ T cells sorted from blood. The receptor comes from a woman between 18 and 30 years old in good health. The CDR3: CSARWGYNEQFF. The DNA for the CDR3 is TGCAGTGCTAGATGGGGGTACAATGAGCAGTTCTTC.